These 18 T cell receptor beta chains were all obtained from the same sample, sequenced in a study of technical replicates of blood from several donors. The assay was immunoSEQ multiplex PCR, and TCRdb's table has in-frame clones only and misses some. The sample has under 100,000 clones, around 86% seen once; the top ten hold roughly 4.8%. Sequenced material: PBMCs. These receptors were collected from a human donor in good health. Some clones in this sample may be carry-over from other donors' samples.

Worth noting for this clone: An end of the junction does not agree with germline; a read error may underlie this. The V call is TRBV2, the J call TRBJ2-3; TRBD2 matches 8 bases. Looked up from germline, CDR1 is SNHLY and CDR2 is FYNNEI. This CDR3 is built from 15 residues. The CDR3 bases are TGTGCCAGCAGCCTGGTGGTAGCGGGACGGGGGGGCCTTGGGTTT. Protein: CASSLVVAGRGGLGF.

The rearrangement links TRBV11-3 to TRBJ2-7; no firm D call. The V gene's germline CDR1 is SGHNT and CDR2 YENEEA. V was clipped by 0 bases and J by 5 bases, with 11 bases between them. The CDR3 runs 14 residues. CDR3 bases: TGTGCCAGCAGCTTAGAACAGTGGTCCGACGAGCAGTACTTC. As protein: CASSLEQWSDEQYF.

By its share, this clone is medium-sized. V and J are TRBV7-2 and TRBJ2-7; the D is unclear. This CDR3 region has 16 residues. Germline CDR1 SGHTA, CDR2 FQGNSA. Trimming took 4 bases from V and 4 from J, leaving 20 bases between them. The CDR3 nucleotides are TGTGCCAGCAGCTCCCTCCTCCCACAGAATCAATACGAGCAGTACTTC. Protein sequence: CASSSLLPQNQYEQYF.

The rearrangement joins TRBV19 to TRBJ2-7, with TRBD1 matching over 10 bases. The V gene's germline CDR1 is LNHDA and CDR2 SQIVND (reference sequence). The CDR3 spans 15 residues. J was trimmed by 4 bases and V by 4 bases; bases with no gene match: 7. CDR3 sequence reads: CASSTGRDRGYEQYF. DNA of the CDR3: TGTGCCAGTAGTACGGGGCGGGACAGGGGATACGAGCAGTACTTC.

The chain combines TRBV12-5 with TRBJ1-2; 9 bases line up with TRBD1. The V gene end was trimmed by 6 bases and the J gene end by 6 bases; junction bases not matched to a gene: 17. Germline V CDR1 and CDR2: LGHNT, FRNRAP. CDR3 length: 17 amino acids. Written as DNA, the CDR3 is TGTGCTAGTGGGCAGTCCCGGGACAGGGTTTTCGGTGATGGCTACACCTTC. This gives the protein CASGQSRDRVFGDGYTF.

The V gene is TRBV7-9, the J gene TRBJ1-4, with D hard to call. The CDR3 sequence is 14 residues long. With 5 bases removed from V and 5 bases from J, the gap between germline ends came to 12 bases. Per germline, CDR1 SEHNR and CDR2 FQNEAQ (reference sequence). The CDR3 sequence is CASSDNDGNEKLFF. CDR3 in DNA: TGTGCCAGCAGCGATAATGACGGGAATGAAAAACTGTTTTTT.

The chain recombines TRBV9 with TRBJ2-5; weak D call: TRBD1 (5 bases). The CDR3 spans 14 residues. V was pared by 0 bases and J by 5 bases, with 11 bases between. Germline lookup yields CDR1 SGDLS and CDR2 YYNGEE. CDR3 sequence: CASSVGGRQETQYF. The CDR3 DNA sequence: TGTGCCAGCAGCGTAGGGGGCAGGCAGGAGACCCAGTACTTC.

The rearrangement links TRBV4-3 to TRBJ2-1, with D perhaps matching TRBD1 (5 bases). The V end lost 1 base, the J end lost 2 bases, and 12 bases lay between the germline ends. The germline CDR1 and CDR2 sequences are LGHNA and YSLEER. This CDR3 has 16 amino acids. The CDR3 region is CASSQVGQGPYNEQFF. DNA of the CDR3: TGCGCCAGCAGCCAAGTGGGGCAGGGCCCCTACAATGAGCAGTTCTTC.

V gene TRBV21-1 combines with J gene TRBJ1-1; no check of the table's D call, TRBD1, against the DNA was made. TRBV21-1 is flagged as a pseudogene. This CDR3 region has 19 residues. CDR3 sequence reads: CASSKWGRDRGKCGTEAFF. Here the CDR3 DNA reads TGTGCCAGCAGCAAATGGGGGCGCGACAGGGGTAAATGCGGGACTGAAGCTTTCTTT.

CDR3 nucleotides: TGTGCCAGCAGCTTACTAGGGGGGGCTGGGGCCAACGTCCTGACTTTC. Protein: CASSLLGGAGANVLTF. The V gene is TRBV7-3, the J gene TRBJ2-6; tentatively, D is TRBD2 (7 bases). The CDR3 length is 16 residues. Germline-derived CDR1 and CDR2 are SGHTA and FQGTGA. Trimming shortened V by 2 bases and J by 2 bases, and 10 bases separated the two germline ends.

The chain is built from TRBV2 and TRBJ2-2; a weak D match, TRBD2 (6 bases). Per the germline V gene, CDR1 is SNHLY and CDR2 is FYNNEI. The CDR3 length is 14 residues. V was cut by 7 bases and J by 13 bases, with 22 bases left in between. CDR3 in amino acids: CASTPGGRESLLFF. The DNA for the CDR3 is TGTGCCAGCACTCCAGGAGGGCGGGAATCTTTGCTGTTTTTT.

The chain combines TRBV2 with TRBJ1-1, with 8 nucleotides matching TRBD1. With V trimmed by 7 bases and J by 5 bases, 6 bases remained unmatched. CDR1 SNHLY and CDR2 FYNNEI come from the germline V gene. The CDR3 length is 13 residues. The CDR3, as DNA: TGTGCCAGCAAGTTTCAGGGGGCTACTGAAGCTTTCTTT. Translated, it gives CASKFQGATEAFF.

The chain links TRBV27 to TRBJ2-7; possibly TRBD2 for D (6 bases). Germline V CDR1 and CDR2: MNHEY, SMNVEV (reference sequence). The CDR3 loop spans 17 amino acids. Trimming took 5 bases from V and 0 from J, leaving 20 bases between them. The CDR3 nucleotides are TGTGCCAGCAGTAGCTATTTTGGGCTAGCGAGCTCCTACGAGCAGTACTTC. Protein product: CASSSYFGLASSYEQYF.

The rearrangement links TRBV7-9 to TRBJ2-3; 7 bases match TRBD1. Germline V lookup: CDR1 SEHNR, CDR2 FQNEAQ (reference sequence). V dropped 3 bases and J dropped 4; count of bases not matched to a gene: 10. CDR3 length equals 16 residues. Written as DNA, the CDR3 is TGTGCCAGCAGCTTCCGAACTAGGACAGGTGCAGATACGCAGTATTTT. This translates into CASSFRTRTGADTQYF.

The chain employs TRBV29-1 and TRBJ1-2, with TRBD1 matching over 7 bases. CDR1 is SQVTM and CDR2 is ANQGSEA in the germline V gene. Unmatched junction bases numbered 6, after V lost 1 base and J lost 7 bases. The CDR3 is 13 amino acids. CDR3 bases: TGCAGCGTTGAAGGAGACAGGGTAGGTGGCTACACCTTC. Residues: CSVEGDRVGGYTF.

The J gene is TRBJ2-5, the V gene TRBV4-1; 9 bases are a match to TRBD1. Germline trimming cut 3 bases from V and 2 bases from J; bases unmatched to any gene: 7. Germline CDR1 reads MGHRA; CDR2 reads YSYEKL. The CDR3 runs to 16 residues. CDR3 sequence (DNA): TGCGCCAGCAGCCAGGGGGGGACAGGGCTGCAAGAGACCCAGTACTTC. This codes for CASSQGGTGLQETQYF.

The rearrangement joins TRBV7-2 to TRBJ2-7; 11 bases agree with TRBD2. This CDR3 comprises 15 residues. Germline V CDR1 and CDR2: SGHTA, FQGNSA. Trimming removed 4 bases from V and 3 bases from J; junction bases left unmatched: 5. The CDR3 coding sequence is TGTGCCAGCAGCTCTACTAGCGGGGGCATCTACGAGCAGTACTTC. Translated, it gives CASSSTSGGIYEQYF. The variable domain in full, completed from reference TRBV7-2 and TRBJ2-7, reads GAGVSQSPSNKVTEKGKDVELRCDPISGHTALYWYRQSLGQGLEFLIYFQGNSAPDKSGLPSDRFSAERTGGSVSTLTIQRTQQEDSAVYLCASSSTSGGIYEQYFGPGTRLTVT.

The CDR3 DNA follows: TGTGCCAGTAGAACGCAGCGGGGCGACCATTTCACCATATATTTT. Protein sequence: CASRTQRGDHFTIYF. This sequence joins TRBV11-2 and TRBJ1-3, with D maybe TRBD1 (5 bases). Germline assignment: CDR1 SGHAT and CDR2 FQNNGV. This CDR3 is built from 15 residues. Trimming shortened V by 9 bases and J by 9 bases, and 24 bases separated the two germline ends.